This TCR beta chain was sequenced in a study of cytomegalovirus exposure and HLA in healthy donors (TCRdb year 2017). General notes on the study: According to an earlier analysis of a few hundred of the donors, some 170 million T cells yielded 117 million unique TCR beta sequences and more than 250 Gb of sequence data. In a later analysis, previously published TCR beta repertoires from 550 to 700 donors were re-analyzed and high-resolution HLA genotyping was added so that TCR occurrence patterns could be studied. Along with the roughly 670-subject first cohort, a separate validation cohort of 120 different subjects was used. Using immunosequencing, the study profiled T cell repertoires from 550 to 750 subjects and related those repertoires to cytomegalovirus serostatus. Rather than drawing on any new phenotypic data, the later analysis identified candidate immune exposures from TCR beta sequences and the way those sequences occurred across donors. HLA typing included class I and class II loci at four-digit resolution. To predict cytomegalovirus infection status, the study brought together high-throughput TCR immunosequencing, statistical association of individual TCRs with disease status, and machine learning. A later genetic analysis took genome-wide SNP genotypes for about 55% of the 666 donors and used that subset as a discovery cohort. The study aimed to test whether cataloging public T cell receptors could reveal signatures of past pathogen exposure. Donor age, sex, ethnicity and CMV serostatus were compiled together with the repertoire data. About 300 gigabases of sequencing data and tens of millions of unique TCR sequences were included in an early release covering 550 to 800 HLA-typed donors. Typing coverage differed by locus: A, B, C, DRB1 and DQB1 were typed in roughly 620-630 donors, DQA1 in 522, DPA1 in 600 to 610, and DPB1 in 450 to 490. An earlier analysis of 587 of the donors applied high-throughput TCR beta sequencing to assess whether each TCR beta V gene segment acted as functional or pseudogenic. The genetic ancestry cluster associated with self-reported Caucasian donors included 81% of the approximately 430 genotyped donors. Four or five DR-DQ haplotypes were handled as single units for association and clustering because linkage in the cohort was strong. On average, 235,054 unique TCR beta nucleotide sequences were sequenced per donor among about 400 genotyped donors of the cohort, with about 19% of those sequences being non-productive. Every discovery cohort repertoire had been produced on one sequencing platform.

In total, 666 healthy bone marrow donors made up the cohort. At the time of sampling, all cohort members were nominally healthy, though unrecorded immune exposures were likely present. The donor was CMV seropositive and belonged to the group of about 290 seropositive cohort members. Every donor gave a peripheral blood sample, and the peripheral blood mononuclear cells from that sample were used for TCR beta sequencing. Genomic DNA was extracted from the blood cell samples with the Qiagen DNeasy Blood Extraction Kit. The method behind the library was the immunoSEQ multiplex PCR assay. For the multiplex PCR, a mixture combining 60 forward primers for TCR Vbeta segments and 13 reverse primers for TCR Jbeta segments was used. Amplification of the CDR3 region of rearranged TCR beta genes was performed with a multiplex PCR assay on genomic DNA. On the Illumina HiSeq System, the amplified TCR beta libraries were sequenced as 87-base-pair reads. For the original study's pipeline: Across the roughly 600 repertoires, a later analysis counted 80 million or so unique TCR beta chains, around 10 million of which were shared by at least two donors. Raw reads were error-corrected and collapsed into unique sequences by a nearest-neighbor algorithm in which closely related sequences were merged to remove PCR and sequencing errors. CDR3 sequences were aligned to IMGT reference sequences to assign V, D and J gene segments. For a sequence to be retained, a match of at least six nucleotides to both a V gene segment and a J gene segment was required. Rearrangements were called productive when the CDR3 lacked stop codons and stayed in frame with V and J; all others were non-productive. CDR3 was defined according to IMGT convention as the region running from the second conserved V-encoded cysteine to the conserved J-encoded phenylalanine. The earlier analysis of 500 to 750 of the donors excluded any sequence lacking an unambiguous match to a single V gene segment. In an earlier analysis of 587 of the donors, V segments were called functional above 56.7% productive rearrangements and were called segregating when the between-donor standard deviation exceeded 5%. A statistical classification framework was developed to diagnose cytomegalovirus status using the catalog of TCR beta chain sequences. A later analysis assigned V and J genes by comparing TCR nucleotide sequences with IMGT/GENE-DB human TR gene sequences. The TCRdist pipeline was used in a later analysis to assign CDR3 sequences and most-parsimonious VDJ recombination scenarios. A later analysis defined each TCR beta chain by its CDR3 amino acid sequence plus V-gene family, and excluded reads lacking a unique V-gene family. A later analysis removed several hundred highly shared, low-generation-probability nucleotide sequences to deal with suspected cross-contamination and a sequencing artifact. In a later analysis, a clonal expansion index was calculated for each public chain from normalized within-repertoire ranks of inferred template counts. Generation probabilities in a later analysis came from a VDJ recombination model fitted to out-of-frame rearrangements, and those results were checked against IGoR. Hypergeometric tests were used in a later analysis to score TCR-TCR, TCR-HLA and TCR-CMV co-occurrence, with a repertoire-size bias correction applied to the TCR pairs. False discovery rates were estimated in a later analysis by permuting HLA or CMV assignments 20 times. In a later analysis, co-occurring TCRs were grouped using DBSCAN, and TCRdist sequence similarity was added for clustering within HLA-allele-positive subsets. For co-occurrence clustering, repertoires with fewer than 30,000 or more than 120,000 public chains were excluded, along with roughly 5 repertoires with anomalous nucleotide sharing. Drawn from immuneACCESS, this table holds only the in-frame rearrangements with V and J called that TCRdb kept. Clones are partly lost; checked studies trace under half to an unresolved V gene and leave the rest unexplained. V, J and clone size reflect that table, while D and trimming were determined from the DNA. The sample table lists some 100,000 clones, roughly 75% of them with a count of one. The ten largest clones capture approximately 4.3% of the sample.

CDR1 is given as LGHNA and CDR2 as YSLEER, both from the germline V gene. Trimmed from V: 0 bases; trimmed from J: 0 bases; junction bases lacking a gene match: 6. The CDR3 sequence holds 18 residues, the cysteine and phenylalanine included. Only the CDR3 region is kept as DNA, spanning 54 bases read in frame from base 1. Points the paper makes about the study in general: In a later analysis, most CMV-associated TCR beta chains were found to appear HLA-restricted, with HLA associations seemingly driven largely by CMV exposure. In a later analysis, HLA-associated TCR beta chains showed more clonal expansion and lower generation probabilities than non-associated chains that were equally common. CMV serostatus was the only immune exposure information available for the cohort. Some IMGT-functional V segments, including TRBV6-2 and TRBV6-3, could not be told apart with the 87-base-pair reads, so those segments were excluded. A later genetic analysis reported fewer N-insertions in productive TCRs among donors in an Asian-associated ancestry cluster than the roughly 700-donor mean. Over 15 rarely observed V segments, including chromosome 9 orphons, were excluded from the earlier analysis of several hundred of the donors because counts were too low. Specific HLA alleles were associated with 15,000 to 20,000 TCR beta sequences at a false discovery rate of 0.05 in a later analysis. The classifier was reported to diagnose cytomegalovirus status with high specificity and sensitivity in both the original cohort and the validation cohort. Three of the identified cytomegalovirus-associated TCR beta chains were confirmed in vitro to be specific for cytomegalovirus antigens. A cluster of highly shared sequence variants was judged likely to represent a technical artifact of the sequencing pipeline. The authors suggested that the approach could potentially be extended to other disease states and immunological phenotypes. Correlated functional status among segregating V segments might reflect linkage disequilibrium, but an unknown experimental factor could not be ruled out. Strong co-occurrence of HLA alleles, especially DR and DQ, made assigning TCR associations to individual alleles difficult. Across donors, most TCR sequences were observed very rarely, whereas some public TCRs were present in many individuals. Broadly in line with IMGT annotations, most TCR beta V segments showed up in productive rearrangements about 90% or about 30% of the time in an earlier analysis of some 590 of the donors. In the study, about 150 TCR beta chains were listed as associated with cytomegalovirus. A later analysis reported that several top co-occurrence clusters appeared linked to parvovirus B19, influenza, CMV and Epstein-Barr virus. This cohort had only TCR beta chains sequenced, and the lack of alpha or paired-chain data limited which features could be detected. In a later analysis, the rate of TCR association differed among HLA loci, with DRB1 alleles having the most associated TCRs and HLA-C alleles having the fewest. In a later genetic analysis, a missense DCLRE1C variant was associated with V-gene and J-gene trimming of TCR beta chains, and the association was replicated in an independent cohort. A further reported finding was that TCR beta sequences accurately predicted the HLA-A and HLA-B alleles for most subjects in the first cohort. Roughly uniform sequencing depth across donors was assumed in presence/absence analyses, although this assumption may not hold. HLA typing was unavailable for some donors at each locus, so association tests used only the typed subset.

As regards this clone: The target of this receptor is not known. One base away there is no much larger clone; base qualities are not given.

Recombination connected TRBV4-3 to TRBJ2-3; 10 bases in the junction line up with TRBD2. This TCR came from a woman aged 18-29 years in good health and CMV-seropositive. Sequencing input: PBMCs. The sequenced DNA: TGCGCCAGCAGCCAAGAAGGTACTAGCGGGGCTAGCACAGATACGCAGTATTTT. The encoded protein is CASSQEGTSGASTDTQYF.